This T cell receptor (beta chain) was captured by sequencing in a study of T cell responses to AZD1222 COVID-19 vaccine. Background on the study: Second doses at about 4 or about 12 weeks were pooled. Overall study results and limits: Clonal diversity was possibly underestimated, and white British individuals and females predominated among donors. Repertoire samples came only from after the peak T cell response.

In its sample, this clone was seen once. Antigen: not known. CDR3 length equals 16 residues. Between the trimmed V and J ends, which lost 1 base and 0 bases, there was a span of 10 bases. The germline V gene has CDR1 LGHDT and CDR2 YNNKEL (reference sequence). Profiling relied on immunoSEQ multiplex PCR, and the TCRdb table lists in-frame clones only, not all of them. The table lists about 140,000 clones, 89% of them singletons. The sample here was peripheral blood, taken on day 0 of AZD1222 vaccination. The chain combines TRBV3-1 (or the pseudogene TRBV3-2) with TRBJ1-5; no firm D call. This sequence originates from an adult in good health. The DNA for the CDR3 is TGTGCCAGCAGCCAAGCGGCGGGTTATAGCAATCAGCCCCAGCATTTT. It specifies CASSQAAGYSNQPQHF.